The rows below give T cell receptor beta chains drawn from one sample of a study of blood T cell repertoires in COVID-19. Profiled with immunoSEQ multiplex PCR; TCRdb holds only in-frame clones, not every one. The sample lists 150,000 to 200,000 clones; roughly four fifths were seen once. Source material: peripheral blood. The origin of the receptors is a man aged 60 to 75 with active or convalescent COVID-19. Both conserved end residues are trimmed from each CDR3.

length,V,J,CDR3
13,TRBV7-9,TRBJ2-5,ASSLARVDWETQY
11,TRBV28,TRBJ2-7,ASSSTGDYEQY
13,TRBV7-8,TRBJ2-1,ASRPRGRNYNEQF
12,TRBV3-1/TRBV3-2,TRBJ1-5,ASSALGRNQPQH
10,TRBV5-1,TRBJ2-5,ASSLTGGTQY
14,TRBV10-1,TRBJ2-3,ASSGGLAGGQDTQY
13,TRBV27,TRBJ2-7,ASSRGTRGRYEQY
14,TRBV14,TRBJ2-6,ASSQSTGLGANVLT
15,TRBV28,TRBJ2-2,ASSPPDLAGSAGELF
16,TRBV5-6,TRBJ1-4,ASRPIRGQGSDNEKLF
13,TRBV10-1,TRBJ2-1,ASSESGFVGNEQF
15,TRBV4-1,TRBJ1-1,ASSQDQALAMNTEAF
14,TRBV5-1,TRBJ2-4,ASSRGGGLAKNIQY
9,TRBV19,TRBJ1-1,ASSLQGEAF
13,TRBV24-1,TRBJ2-1,ATSLAGGTNNEQF
14,TRBV9,TRBJ2-1,ASSPRIAVNYNEQF
12,TRBV29-1,TRBJ2-4,SVRDRGFGNIQY
13,TRBV4-1,TRBJ1-4,ASSQGQGAQGKLF
9,TRBV6-5,TRBJ2-2,ASSTTGELF
15,TRBV3-1/TRBV3-2,TRBJ2-1,ASSQGTSGGAYNEQF
13,TRBV6-8,TRBJ1-4,ASNLLGAGNEKLF
12,TRBV5-1,TRBJ1-1,ASSLPGMGTEAF
11,TRBV10-2,TRBJ1-5,ASATGLGQPQH
12,TRBV11-3,TRBJ2-1,ASSSLGSEGEQF
13,TRBV19,TRBJ2-1,ASTADREVYNEQF
11,TRBV3-1/TRBV3-2,TRBJ2-7,ASSHRGTYEQY
14,TRBV11-1,TRBJ2-2,ASSFNIGGNTGELF
17,TRBV10-3,TRBJ1-2,AIRKGPGDRGSANYGYT
13,TRBV7-9,TRBJ2-5,ASSRAGTGGETQY